This T cell receptor (beta chain) was observed in a study of siplizumab effects on memory and regulatory T cells. Comments on this clone: Its antigen is unknown. Other DNA sequences in this specimen translate into the identical CDR3.

Study observations and caveats: The study did not confirm that proliferating Tregs from siplizumab cultures were suppressive.

TCRdb keeps only in-frame clones here, not all; method: immunoSEQ multiplex PCR. The sample has 85,000 to 130,000 clones, approximately 91% seen once; the top ten hold roughly 2.5%. The sequence came from a human donor in good health. Some clones in this sample may be carry-over from other donors' samples. Sample: CD4+ T cells sorted from blood.

The CDR3 protein is CASRRDRYSNQPQHF. The CDR3, as DNA: TGTGCCAGCAGACGGGATCGCTATAGCAATCAGCCCCAGCATTTT. The V gene is TRBV6-5, the J gene TRBJ1-5; D is unclear. CDR1 is MNHEY and CDR2 is SVGAGI in the germline V gene. Trimming left V 6 bases short and J 0 bases short, with 12 bases between. The CDR3 is 15 amino acids.